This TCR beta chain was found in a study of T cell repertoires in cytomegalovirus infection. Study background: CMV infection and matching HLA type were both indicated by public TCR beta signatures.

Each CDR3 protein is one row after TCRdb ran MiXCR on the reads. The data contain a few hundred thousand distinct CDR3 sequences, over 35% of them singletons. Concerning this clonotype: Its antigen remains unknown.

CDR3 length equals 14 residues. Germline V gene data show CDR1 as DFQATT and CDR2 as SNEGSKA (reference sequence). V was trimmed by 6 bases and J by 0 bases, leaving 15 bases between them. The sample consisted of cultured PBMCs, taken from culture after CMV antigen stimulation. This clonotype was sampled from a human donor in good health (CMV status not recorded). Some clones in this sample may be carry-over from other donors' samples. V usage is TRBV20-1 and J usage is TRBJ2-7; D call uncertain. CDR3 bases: TGCAGTGCCCCTCTCCTCCAAAGCTCCTACGAGCAGTACTTC. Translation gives CSAPLLQSSYEQYF.